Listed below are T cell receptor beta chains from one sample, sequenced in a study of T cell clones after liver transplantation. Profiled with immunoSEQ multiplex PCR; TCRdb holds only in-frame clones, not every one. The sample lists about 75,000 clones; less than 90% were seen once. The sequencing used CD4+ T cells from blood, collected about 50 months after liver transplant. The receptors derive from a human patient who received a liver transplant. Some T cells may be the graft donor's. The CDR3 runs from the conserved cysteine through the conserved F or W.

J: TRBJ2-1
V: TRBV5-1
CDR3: CASSYGLAGGLNNEQFF

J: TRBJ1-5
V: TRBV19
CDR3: CASSMGNGNGNQPQHF

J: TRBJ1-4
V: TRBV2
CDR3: CASKSSRATNEKLFF

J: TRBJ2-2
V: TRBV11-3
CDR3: CASSSEGTGGVGELFF

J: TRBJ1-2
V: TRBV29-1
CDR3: CSVEGGAANYGYTF

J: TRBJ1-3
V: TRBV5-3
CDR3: CARSLDRVCRGNTIYF

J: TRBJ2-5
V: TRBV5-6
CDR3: CASSPGLVRETQYF

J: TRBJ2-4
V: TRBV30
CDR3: CAWSDGRVRDIQYF

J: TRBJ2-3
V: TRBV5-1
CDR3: CASSLGALGDTQYF

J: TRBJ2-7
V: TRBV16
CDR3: CASSLQGSYEQYF

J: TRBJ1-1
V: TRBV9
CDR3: CASSVEQGLNTEAFF

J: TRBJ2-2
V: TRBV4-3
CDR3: CASSRSDRAGELFF

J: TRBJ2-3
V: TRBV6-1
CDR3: CASSMTSGKDTQYF

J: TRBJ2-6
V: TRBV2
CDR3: CASSPGPGSGANVLTF

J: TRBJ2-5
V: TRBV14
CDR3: CASSQAGRQWETQYF

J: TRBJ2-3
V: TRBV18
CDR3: CASSPENTQYF

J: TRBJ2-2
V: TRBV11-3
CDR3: CASSFQGYTGELFF

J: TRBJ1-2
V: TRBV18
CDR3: CASSPGPNYGYTF

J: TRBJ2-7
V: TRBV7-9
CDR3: CASDGGTYEQYF

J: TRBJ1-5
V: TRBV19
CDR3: CASSGGQGYSYSNQPQHF

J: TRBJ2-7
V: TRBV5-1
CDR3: CASSLDRDSYEQYF

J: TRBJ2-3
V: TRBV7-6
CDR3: CASSFGLSTDTQYF

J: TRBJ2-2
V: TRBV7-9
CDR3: CASSQRQANTGELFF

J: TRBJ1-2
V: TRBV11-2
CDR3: CASRKLTDRLGSYTF

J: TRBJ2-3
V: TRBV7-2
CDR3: CASSPRLASGTDTQYF

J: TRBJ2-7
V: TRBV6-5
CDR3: CASSYKDRYEQYF

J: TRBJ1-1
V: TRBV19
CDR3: CASSPRVNTEAFF

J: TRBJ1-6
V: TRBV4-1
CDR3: CASSRSDTYNSPLHF

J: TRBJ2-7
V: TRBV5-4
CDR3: CASSLRDYEQYF

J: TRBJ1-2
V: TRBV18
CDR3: CASSPDGDYGYTF

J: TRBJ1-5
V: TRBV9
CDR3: CASSVVGQGDQPQHF

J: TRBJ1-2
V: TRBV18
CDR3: CASSGEHYGCTF

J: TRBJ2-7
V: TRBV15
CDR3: CATSTRTSGGARSYEQYF

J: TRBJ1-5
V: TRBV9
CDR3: CASSVGQGDGKPQHF

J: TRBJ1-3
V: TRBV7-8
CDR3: CASSLGTRDSGNTIYF

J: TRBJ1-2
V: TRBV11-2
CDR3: CASAAGVGGYTF

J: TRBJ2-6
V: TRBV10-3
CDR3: CAIEGTRGSSGANVLTF

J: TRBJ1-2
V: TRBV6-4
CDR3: CASSERGGGGFEGYTF

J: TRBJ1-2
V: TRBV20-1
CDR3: CSARRGLGYTF

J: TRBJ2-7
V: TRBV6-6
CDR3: CASSSPGTGHDEQYF

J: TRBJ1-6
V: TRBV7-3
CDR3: CASSLAQVSGNSPLHF

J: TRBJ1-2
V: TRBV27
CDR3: CASSFDRSYGYTF